This entry lists 25 T cell receptor beta chains sequenced from one sample in a study of shared clonotypes between healthy human individuals. TCRdb's table, derived via immunoSEQ multiplex PCR, lists solely in-frame clones and lacks some. The profile shows under 2.5 million clones, just under 95% of them singletons. What was sequenced was naive CD4+ T cells from PBMCs. Subset meaning: CD45RA+ positively selected. The receptors derive from a man in his late teens or twenties in good health. Some clones in this sample may be carry-over from other donors' samples.

V gene TRBV11-1 combines with J gene TRBJ2-7; unclear D gene. V was shortened by 5 bases and J by 7 bases, with 12 bases between the two germline ends. The CDR3 covers 12 residues. Germline-derived CDR1 and CDR2 are SGHAT and FQDESV (reference sequence). CDR3 residues: CASSTYNGEQYF. CDR3 nucleotide sequence: TGTGCCAGCAGCACCTACAACGGTGAGCAGTACTTC.

This clone appeared a single time. V gene TRBV5-4 combines with J gene TRBJ1-1; 10 nucleotides align to TRBD1. CDR1 is SGHNT, CDR2 YYREEE, per germline (reference sequence). The CDR3 spans 18 residues. Losses at the gene ends were 4 bases for V and 2 bases for J; bases not matched to a gene: 14. CDR3: CASSPGGTGATPNTEAFF. The CDR3, as DNA: TGTGCCAGCAGCCCGGGGGGGACAGGGGCCACCCCTAACACTGAAGCTTTCTTT.

The chain uses TRBV28 and TRBJ1-2, with unresolved D. Between the trimmed V and J ends, which lost 6 bases and 6 bases, there was a span of 8 bases. The CDR3 runs 11 residues. Germline values: CDR1 MDHEN, CDR2 SYDVKM. The CDR3 DNA is TGTGCCAGCAGAGACCGGGATGGCTACACCTTC. It encodes CASRDRDGYTF.

V is TRBV5-5 and J is TRBJ2-7; D might be TRBD1 (6 bases). This CDR3 is built from 15 residues. Germline V gives CDR1 SGHKS, CDR2 YYEKEE (reference sequence). Deletions cut 1 base from V and 1 base from J, with 12 bases between. The CDR3, as DNA: TGTGCCAGCAGCTTGAGGGACACCTATTCCTACGAGCAGTACTTC. Amino acid sequence: CASSLRDTYSYEQYF.

The genes are TRBV28 and TRBJ2-1, with D perhaps TRBD1 (5 bases). Per germline, CDR1 MDHEN and CDR2 SYDVKM. There are 16 residues in the CDR3. Trimming pared 6 bases from V and 3 bases from J, leaving 18 bases between. DNA of the CDR3: TGTGCCAGCAGCCCTCATGATTGGGGCTTCTACAATGAGCAGTTCTTC. This codes for CASSPHDWGFYNEQFF.

V gene TRBV21-1 combines with J gene TRBJ1-1. TRBV21-1 has pseudogene status. The CDR3 is 14 amino acids. As DNA, the CDR3 is TGTGCCAGCAGCCCACCCGACTGGGAGAGGAAAGCTTTCTTT. Translated: CASSPPDWERKAFF.

This clone has just one count. The CDR3: CASMTKGGDTEAFF. CDR3 DNA sequence: TGTGCCAGCATGACCAAAGGGGGGGACACTGAAGCTTTCTTT. This chain uses TRBV2 with TRBJ1-1, with a weak D call TRBD1 (6 bases). The V end was cut by 7 bases, the J end by 3 bases, with 15 bases between. Germline CDR1 and CDR2: SNHLY and FYNNEI. The CDR3 runs to 14 residues.

The chain is built from TRBV7-8 and TRBJ1-5; tentative D call: TRBD1 (6 bases). Germline V lookup: CDR1 SGHVS, CDR2 FQNEAQ. V was shortened by 3 bases and J by 7 bases, with 19 bases between the two germline ends. The CDR3 contains 16 residues. CDR3 protein: CASSFIPGTQGQPQHF. The DNA for the CDR3 is TGTGCCAGCAGCTTTATACCCGGGACACAAGGCCAGCCCCAGCATTTT.

The chain uses TRBV28 and TRBJ2-7, with D tentatively TRBD2 (5 bases). CDR3 size: 14 residues. The germline V gene encodes CDR1 MDHEN and CDR2 SYDVKM. The V end was cut by 2 bases, the J end by 4 bases, with 12 bases between. The CDR3 DNA is TGTGCCAGCAGTTTACGCGGGTTCGGGTACGAGCAGTACTTC. It is translated as CASSLRGFGYEQYF.

The rearrangement joins TRBV28 to TRBJ2-3; D possibly uses TRBD1 or TRBD2 (5 bases each). Trimming cost V 7 bases and J 0 bases, with 14 bases left between them. The CDR3 covers 15 residues. Germline V gene lookup returns CDR1 MDHEN and CDR2 SYDVKM. The CDR3 DNA reads as TGTGCCAGCATCGTGGGGGTCCACAGCACAGATACGCAGTATTTT. Amino acid sequence: CASIVGVHSTDTQYF.

The gene calls are TRBV18 and TRBJ2-1, with 8 positions matching TRBD1. V dropped 1 base and J dropped 7; count of bases not matched to a gene: 6. CDR1 and CDR2 (germline): KGHSH, LQKENI. There are 15 residues in the CDR3. The CDR3 region has the DNA TGTGCCAGCTCACCACGCGGACAGGGTCCTAATGAGCAGTTCTTC. Amino acids: CASSPRGQGPNEQFF.

V gene TRBV4-1 combines with J gene TRBJ2-2; 10 bases are shared with TRBD2. CDR1 MGHRA and CDR2 YSYEKL come from the germline V gene. V lost 0 bases and J lost 4; bases outside the gene matches: 5. The CDR3 covers 17 residues. CDR3 bases: TGCGCCAGCAGCCAAGATGCGCCTAGCGGGGGCACCGGGGAGCTGTTTTTT. This codes for CASSQDAPSGGTGELFF.

This rearrangement joins TRBV18 to TRBJ1-5; D is possibly TRBD1 (5 bases). Germline V gene sequence: CDR1 KGHSH, CDR2 LQKENI. The CDR3 has 16 residues. Trimming left V 3 bases short and J 4 bases short, with 16 bases between. The DNA for the CDR3 is TGTGCCAGCTCACCTAGGGGACGGGTGGGTAATCAGCCCCAGCATTTT. It is translated as CASSPRGRVGNQPQHF.

This chain connects TRBV10-2 to TRBJ2-3, with D uncertain. This CDR3 spans 13 amino acids. Germline V gene data show CDR1 as WSHSY and CDR2 as SAAADI. The V gene lost 0 bases and the J gene lost 8 bases, with 9 bases spanning the gap. CDR3 protein: CASSESQSATQYF. As DNA, the CDR3 is TGCGCCAGCAGTGAGTCTCAGTCTGCTACGCAGTATTTT.

This clone was seen just once. This sample includes further DNA sequences coding for the same CDR3. The chain has TRBV28 and TRBJ1-5, with TRBD1 identical over 7 bases. V dropped 6 bases and J dropped 2; count of bases not matched to a gene: 4. The germline gives CDR1 MDHEN, CDR2 SYDVKM. The length of the CDR3 is 14 residues. CDR3 amino acids: CASSLGTGNQPQHF. The CDR3 coding sequence is TGTGCCAGCAGCCTGGGGACAGGCAATCAGCCCCAGCATTTT.

This chain joins TRBV2 and TRBJ1-5; TRBD1 is a possible D gene (6 bases). Trimming stripped 5 bases from V and 5 bases from J, with 19 bases between. From germline, CDR1 is SNHLY and CDR2 FYNNEI. The CDR3 length is 16 residues. This CDR3 is CASSYLGGALDQPQHF. For the CDR3, the DNA is TGTGCCAGCAGTTACTTAGGGGGGGCGCTGGATCAGCCCCAGCATTTT.

CDR3 sequence (DNA): TGTGCCAGCAGCTTAGCCTTGGGACAGGGGGCAGAGACCCAGTACTTC. Translated, it gives CASSLALGQGAETQYF. The rearrangement uses TRBV7-9 and TRBJ2-5, with 12 bases fitting TRBD1. The junction had 3 bases not matched to a gene; V was cut back by 0 bases and J by 4 bases. Germline loops: CDR1 SEHNR, CDR2 FQNEAQ (reference sequence). CDR3 length equals 16 residues.

This chain uses TRBV28 with TRBJ1-2; 7 nucleotides match TRBD1. This CDR3 has 14 amino acids. With 4 bases clipped from V and 7 bases from J, the junction kept 9 bases outside the gene matches. Per germline, CDR1 MDHEN and CDR2 SYDVKM. The CDR3 loop reads CASSYQGENGGYTF. CDR3 sequence (DNA): TGTGCCAGCAGTTATCAGGGGGAGAACGGTGGCTACACCTTC.

The chain has TRBV11-2 and TRBJ2-7; the D is unclear. V lost 5 bases to trimming and J lost 4 bases, with 15 bases between them. Germline loops: CDR1 SGHAT, CDR2 FQNNGV. This CDR3 region has 14 residues. The CDR3 sequence: CASSRPGHGYEQYF. The CDR3 DNA is TGTGCCAGCAGCCGCCCGGGCCACGGGTACGAGCAGTACTTC.

The chain is built from TRBV18 and TRBJ2-1; TRBD2 agrees at 8 bases. The CDR3 has 15 residues. Germline trimming cut 3 bases from V and 8 bases from J; bases unmatched to any gene: 9. Looked up from germline, CDR1 is KGHSH and CDR2 is LQKENI. The DNA of the CDR3 is TGTGCCAGCTCACCGAGTCTAGCGGGTTACGATGAGCAGTTCTTC. Translation gives CASSPSLAGYDEQFF.

This chain links TRBV4-1 with TRBJ1-2, with a weak D call TRBD1 (6 bases). Trimming pared 5 bases from V and 7 bases from J, leaving 23 bases between. Germline CDR1 reads MGHRA; CDR2 reads YSYEKL. This CDR3 region has 16 residues. CDR3 nucleotide sequence: TGCGCCAGCAGCGATTTGGGAGGGGGAGAGAGAGGTGGCTACACCTTC. Translation: CASSDLGGGERGGYTF.

The J gene is TRBJ2-7, the V gene TRBV7-2, with TRBD1 identical over 7 bases. In germline, CDR1 is SGHTA, CDR2 FQGNSA. The CDR3 contains 14 residues. The trim removed 4 bases at V and 2 bases at J, leaving 5 bases unmatched. CDR3 nucleotide sequence: TGTGCCAGCAGCTCACTAGACAGGGCCTACGAGCAGTACTTC. Protein product: CASSSLDRAYEQYF.

As concerns this clone: This sample includes further DNA sequences coding for the same CDR3. The chain carries TRBV5-1 and TRBJ2-3; no reliable D call. Trimming shortened V by 0 bases and J by 6 bases, and 11 bases separated the two germline ends. Germline loops: CDR1 SGHRS, CDR2 YFSETQ. The CDR3 is 14 residues long. The CDR3 loop is CASSLVGPGDTQYF. The CDR3 region has the DNA TGCGCCAGCAGCTTGGTAGGGCCCGGGGATACGCAGTATTTT.

The gene calls are TRBV9 and TRBJ2-1, with 10 nucleotides matching TRBD1. CDR3 length: 17 residues. J gave up 1 base and V 0 bases, and 4 bases lay outside the gene matches. Germline V gene data show CDR1 as SGDLS and CDR2 as YYNGEE. The CDR3 sequence: CASSVGTGGLSYNEQFF. CDR3 coding DNA: TGTGCCAGCAGCGTAGGGACAGGGGGATTATCCTACAATGAGCAGTTCTTC.

J is TRBJ2-3 and V is TRBV30; possible D gene TRBD1, 6 bases. V lost 3 bases, J lost 4 bases, and 14 bases lay in between. This CDR3 contains 14 residues. Germline V gene lookup returns CDR1 GTSNPN and CDR2 SVGIG (reference sequence). The CDR3 protein is CAWRLQGVPDTQYF. In DNA, the CDR3 is TGTGCCTGGAGACTACAGGGAGTCCCAGATACGCAGTATTTT.